The clone carrying this T cell receptor (beta chain) was picked up a small number of times. What it binds is unknown. The sample belongs to a study of vaccination and CD4 T cells after COVID-19. Treatment indicated: approximately nine-day PBMC culture with coronavirus spike peptide pools or control peptides (ViraFEST assay). Under the ViraFEST approach, antigen-specific T cells were expanded with peptide pools and TCRs subsequently sequenced. Under 2.5 million PBMCs were grown per well alongside 7.5 to 10 IU/ml IL-2 and roughly 9.3 ug/ml peptide pools. Cells received half-medium changes with fresh IL-2 medium on days 3 and 7. This CDR3 comprises 14 residues. V was shortened by 7 bases and J by 0 bases, with 15 bases between the two germline ends. Germline-derived CDR1 and CDR2 are DFQATT and SNEGSKA (reference sequence). Cultured CD4+ T cells had their DNA profiled by the Oncomine TCR Beta short-read assay. TCRdb called the PCR reads again in MiXCR, with one record for every CDR3 protein. The data contain 15,000 or so distinct CDR3 sequences, just over 35% of them singletons.

Source material: cultured CD4+ T cells from blood. The chain joins TRBV20-1 to TRBJ1-1; D uncertain. This TCR was sampled from a human donor with COVID-19. This CDR3 is CSVPARGMNTEAFF. The CDR3 coding sequence is TGCAGTGTCCCAGCGCGAGGGATGAACACTGAAGCTTTCTTT.